The 3 T cell receptor beta chains below were found in one sample sequenced in a study of T-cell memory formation after mild COVID-19. TCRdb fed the 5' RACE reads into MiXCR, producing one record per CDR3 protein. The sample consists of roughly 170,000 distinct CDR3 sequences, about a fifth of them appearing once. Sequencing input: PBMCs or a T cell subset sorted from them (not recorded which). The receptors derive from an adult woman who had mild COVID-19 (a few samples of this study predate the infection). Cell type and time point are not known.

The chain joins TRBV6-4 to TRBJ2-1; TRBD1 is a possible D gene (5 bases). In germline, CDR1 is MRHNA, CDR2 SNTAGT. This CDR3 comprises 14 residues. Trimming took 2 bases from V and 6 from J, leaving 11 bases between them. CDR3 in amino acids: CASSDGAGGNEQFF. CDR3 coding DNA: TGTGCCAGCAGTGACGGGGCAGGTGGCAATGAGCAGTTCTTC.

The chain employs TRBV12-3 or TRBV12-4 and TRBJ2-7; D might be TRBD1 (5 bases). The length of the CDR3 is 12 residues. Trimming took 5 bases from V and 4 from J, leaving 9 bases between them. The DNA for the CDR3 is TGTGCCAGCAGTCAGGGTTTGTACGAGCAGTACTTC. Translation gives CASSQGLYEQYF.

This chain links TRBV7-9 with TRBJ1-1; maybe TRBD1 (6 bases). The length of the CDR3 is 16 residues. V lost 4 bases to trimming and J lost 1 base, with 16 bases between them. CDR1 is SEHNR, CDR2 FQNEAQ, per germline (reference sequence). The CDR3 here is CASSSSFGTPNTEAFF. DNA for the CDR3: TGTGCCAGCAGCTCTTCCTTCGGGACACCGAACACTGAAGCTTTCTTT.